This TCR beta chain was identified during a study of T cells in Graves' hyperthyroidism and ophthalmopathy. TCR beta CDR3 regions were amplified from RNA transcripts. First-round RT-PCR targeting the TCR CDR3 was performed with the HTBI primer set. One entry per CDR3 protein, called by TCRdb with MiXCR from the multiplex PCR reads. The sample carries a few hundred thousand distinct CDR3 sequences, approximately 13% recorded once. Disease lasting under 3 months, a NOSPECS grade of at least 4, and a Clinical Activity Score of at least 3 were features of the ophthalmopathy patients. Diagnosing involved the use of clinical symptoms, serum thyroxine and TRAb, thyroid ultrasound and orbital computed tomography. Study-wide results and caveats: Separating ophthalmopathy from stable hyperthyroidism was achieved by a 13 V-J model.

This clonotype came up a few times. Its antigen is not identified. This clonotype was obtained from a woman aged 40 to 55 with Graves' ophthalmopathy. Sequencing was done on a sample of blood.

CDR3 amino acids: CATSSGLGVHEKLFF. The CDR3 DNA reads TGTGCCACCAGTTCGGGGTTAGGGGTTCATGAAAAACTGTTTTTT. The gene calls are TRBV24-1 and TRBJ1-4; D is perhaps TRBD1 (5 bases). The CDR3 length is 15 residues. V was shortened by 6 bases and J by 6 bases, with 16 bases between the two germline ends. Looked up from germline, CDR1 is KGHDR and CDR2 is SFDVKD.